Shown below are 22 T cell receptor beta chains from a single sample sequenced in a study of CD8+ T cells in alopecia areata listed by TCRdb under 2018. Library generation was performed with the immunoSEQ multiplex PCR assay. RNA was extracted from all samples and reverse transcribed into cDNA as template for TCR sequencing. Entries here come from immuneACCESS through TCRdb and include only in-frame sequences with V and J called. Some clones fail to appear in such tables; in the studies checked, an unresolved V gene covers under half of the shortfall, and the cause of the remainder is unknown. The sample table shows around 82,000 clones, and roughly 51% are seen once. The ten largest account for around 5.7% of the sample. The sequenced sample was NKG2D-high CD8+ T cells sorted from blood. The cell subset or site tag for this specimen amounts to: sorted CD8+ NKG2D-high blood T cells. These receptor sequences come from a human donor with alopecia areata.

This clone was seen a few times. This sequence joins TRBV7-2 and TRBJ2-7; 9 bases map to TRBD1. Germline V gene lookup returns CDR1 SGHTA and CDR2 FQGNSA. The CDR3 is 15 amino acids. With 3 bases clipped from V and 0 bases from J, the junction kept 3 bases outside the gene matches. The CDR3 here is CASSFGTGSSYEQYF. Here the CDR3 DNA reads TGTGCCAGCAGCTTCGGGACAGGGAGCTCCTACGAGCAGTACTTC. The full variable domain, rest sourced from reference TRBV7-2 and TRBJ2-7, is GAGVSQSPSNKVTEKGKDVELRCDPISGHTALYWYRQSLGQGLEFLIYFQGNSAPDKSGLPSDRFSAERTGGSVSTLTIQRTQQEDSAVYLCASSFGTGSSYEQYFGPGTRLTVT.

The rearrangement uses TRBV7-9 and TRBJ2-3; a weak D match, TRBD2 (5 bases). The CDR3 sequence is 15 residues long. Germline lookup yields CDR1 SEHNR and CDR2 FQNEAQ (reference sequence). With 3 bases removed from V and 0 bases from J, the gap between germline ends came to 10 bases. The CDR3 DNA sequence: TGTGCCAGCAGCTTCGGACTGACTAGCACAGATACGCAGTATTTT. Translated: CASSFGLTSTDTQYF.

This clone was seen a few times. V gene TRBV7-9 combines with J gene TRBJ2-7; the D gene is possibly TRBD2 (6 bases). The CDR3 length is 13 residues. The germline V gene has CDR1 SEHNR and CDR2 FQNEAQ (reference sequence). The ends were cut back, 5 bases at V and 1 base at J, with 9 bases in the middle. The CDR3 DNA is TGTGCCAGCAGCCCACGGGGGTCCTACGAGCAGTACTTC. It yields the protein CASSPRGSYEQYF.

The V call is TRBV29-1, the J call TRBJ1-2, with D tentatively TRBD1 (5 bases). Trimming took 4 bases from V and 6 from J, leaving 15 bases between them. The CDR3 covers 13 residues. The V gene's germline CDR1 is SQVTM and CDR2 ANQGSEA. CDR3 DNA sequence: TGCAGCGTTGTGGAGGGGCCGCGCGATGGCTACACCTTC. Encoded protein: CSVVEGPRDGYTF.

The rearrangement links TRBV29-1 to TRBJ2-2, with D possibly being TRBD2 (6 bases). The germline gives CDR1 SQVTM, CDR2 ANQGSEA. Trimming took off 4 bases at V and 6 bases at J, with 9 bases between the two ends. This CDR3 is 12 amino acids long. The CDR3 is CSVVGGPGELFF. For the CDR3, the DNA is TGCAGCGTTGTTGGAGGGCCCGGGGAGCTGTTTTTT.

This chain connects TRBV5-1 to TRBJ1-2; a possible D gene is TRBD1 (6 bases). Germline CDR1 reads SGHRS; CDR2 reads YFSETQ. The CDR3 consists of 14 residues. Between the trimmed V and J ends, which lost 0 bases and 9 bases, there was a span of 15 bases. The CDR3 region is CASSLALQGDSYTF. DNA of the CDR3: TGCGCCAGCAGCTTGGCCCTACAGGGTGATAGCTACACCTTC.

The chain is built from TRBV6-5 and TRBJ2-4; no definite D call. Germline V gene data show CDR1 as MNHEY and CDR2 as SVGAGI. With 1 base removed from V and 1 base from J, the gap between germline ends came to 8 bases. CDR3 size: 15 residues. CDR3 in DNA: TGTGCCAGCAGTTACTTTGAAGGGGCCAAAAACATTCAGTACTTC. Amino acid sequence: CASSYFEGAKNIQYF.

This clone was detected a few times. This sequence joins TRBV29-1 and TRBJ2-1; 9 bases are shared with TRBD1. This CDR3 spans 14 amino acids. J lost 7 bases, V lost 3 bases, and 7 bases had no gene match. Germline CDR1 is SQVTM and CDR2 is ANQGSEA. The chain's CDR3 is CSVDGTGLENEQFF. CDR3 bases: TGCAGCGTTGACGGGACAGGGTTGGAAAATGAGCAGTTCTTC.

This chain joins TRBV27 and TRBJ1-5; possibly TRBD1 for D (6 bases). The V gene's germline CDR1 is MNHEY and CDR2 SMNVEV (reference sequence). V lost 3 bases, J lost 3 bases, and 9 bases lay in between. CDR3 size: 14 residues. The CDR3, as DNA: TGTGCCAGCAGTTTGGGGGACACCAATCAGCCCCAGCATTTT. It translates to CASSLGDTNQPQHF.

This clone appeared a few times. V is TRBV2 and J is TRBJ2-7, with a possible D match to TRBD1 (5 bases). Per the germline V gene, CDR1 is SNHLY and CDR2 is FYNNEI. V was clipped by 8 bases and J by 4 bases, with 9 bases between them. This CDR3 is built from 11 residues. The CDR3 loop reads CASLQAYEQYF. The CDR3 DNA sequence: TGTGCCAGCCTACAGGCATACGAGCAGTACTTC.

The rearrangement joins TRBV13 to TRBJ2-2; D tentatively fits TRBD1 or TRBD2 (6 bases each). V lost 8 bases, J lost 6 bases, and 10 bases lay in between. Germline loops: CDR1 PRHDT, CDR2 FYEKMQ (reference sequence). The CDR3 sequence is 12 residues long. DNA of the CDR3: TGTGCCAGCCAGAGGGGGGCCGGGGAGCTGTTTTTT. Its translation: CASQRGAGELFF.

The chain employs TRBV27 and TRBJ1-2; maybe TRBD1 (6 bases). Germline values: CDR1 MNHEY, CDR2 SMNVEV (reference sequence). The CDR3 runs to 14 residues. V was trimmed by 5 bases and J by 8 bases, leaving 18 bases between them. CDR3 nucleotides: TGTGCCAGCAGTCCAAAGTGGGGGCGTGAAGGCTACACCTTC. Translated: CASSPKWGREGYTF.

The chain couples TRBV29-1 to TRBJ2-4, with 10 bases aligning to TRBD1. V shed 0 bases and J 8 bases; nucleotides not matched to a gene: 7. The germline gives CDR1 SQVTM, CDR2 ANQGSEA. This CDR3 contains 15 residues. This CDR3 reads CSVEDIRQGADIQYF. The CDR3 DNA reads TGCAGCGTTGAAGACATTAGACAGGGGGCAGACATTCAGTACTTC.

This sequence joins TRBV12-5 and TRBJ2-1, with D unresolved. Per the germline V gene, CDR1 is LGHNT and CDR2 is FRNRAP. Trimming took 1 base from V and 7 from J, leaving 2 bases between them. This CDR3 has 11 residues. The CDR3 bases are TGTGCTAGTGGTTTGGGGAATGAGCAGTTCTTC. Translated: CASGLGNEQFF.

The chain has TRBV27 and TRBJ2-2; a weak D match, TRBD2 (6 bases). The V gene lost 7 bases and the J gene lost 4 bases, with 10 bases spanning the gap. Germline loops: CDR1 MNHEY, CDR2 SMNVEV (reference sequence). The CDR3 is 13 residues long. This CDR3 is CASIRRGTGELFF. The CDR3 DNA sequence: TGTGCCAGCATACGGAGGGGCACCGGGGAGCTGTTTTTT.

This clone appeared a single time. The chain is built from TRBV7-9 and TRBJ2-3; perhaps TRBD1 as D (6 bases). The germline CDR1 and CDR2 sequences are SEHNR and FQNEAQ (reference sequence). Trimming cost V 5 bases and J 8 bases, with 8 bases left between them. This CDR3 is built from 11 residues. CDR3 nucleotide sequence: TGTGCCAGCAGCAAAGGGGGTACGCAGTATTTT. Amino acids: CASSKGGTQYF.

The chain links TRBV9 to TRBJ2-2; tentative D call: TRBD1 (5 bases). Per the germline V gene, CDR1 is SGDLS and CDR2 is YYNGEE. V was shortened by 2 bases and J by 5 bases, with 13 bases between the two germline ends. The CDR3 totals 15 residues. Here the CDR3 DNA reads TGTGCCAGCAGCGTGTCGTCAGGGTCGACCGGGGAGCTGTTTTTT. Residues: CASSVSSGSTGELFF.

The V and J genes are TRBV2 and TRBJ2-7; tentatively, D is TRBD1 or TRBD2 (5 bases each). The CDR3 runs to 13 residues. From germline, CDR1 is SNHLY and CDR2 FYNNEI. V was pared by 6 bases and J by 6 bases, with 15 bases between. The CDR3 region has the DNA TGTGCCAGCAGACCCGAGTTGGGGACCGAGCAGTACTTC. Encoded protein: CASRPELGTEQYF.

This CDR3 reads CSVRSGHVYEQYF. CDR3 coding DNA: TGCAGCGTCCGTAGCGGGCACGTCTACGAGCAGTACTTC. The J gene is TRBJ2-7, the V gene TRBV29-1, with TRBD2 identical over 7 bases. Germline loops: CDR1 SQVTM, CDR2 ANQGSEA. V was pared by 6 bases and J by 3 bases, with 8 bases of the junction left unmatched. The CDR3 runs to 13 residues.

The V call is TRBV27, the J call TRBJ2-3; no definite D call. Trimming pared 8 bases from V and 0 bases from J, leaving 12 bases between. The germline V gene has CDR1 MNHEY and CDR2 SMNVEV (reference sequence). CDR3 length: 14 amino acids. In DNA form, the CDR3 reads TGTGCCAGCTTTTCAGGCCTTAGCACAGATACGCAGTATTTT. Amino acid sequence: CASFSGLSTDTQYF.

J is TRBJ2-5 and V is TRBV15, with D hard to call. Trimming took off 0 bases at V and 10 bases at J, with 12 bases between the two ends. The CDR3 is 13 residues long. Germline V gene lookup returns CDR1 LNHNV and CDR2 YYDKDF (reference sequence). The CDR3: CATSRETPVNQYF. The CDR3 DNA reads as TGTGCCACCAGCAGAGAGACACCCGTCAACCAGTACTTC.

This clone was found a few times. The genes are TRBV5-4 and TRBJ2-1; 11 bases line up with TRBD2. CDR3 length: 13 amino acids. CDR1 is SGHNT and CDR2 is YYREEE in the germline V gene (reference sequence). The J segment lost 9 bases and the V segment lost 4 bases, leaving 3 bases of the junction unmatched. Here the CDR3 reads CASSTSGSTEQFF. As DNA, the CDR3 is TGTGCCAGCAGCACTAGCGGGAGTACTGAGCAGTTCTTC.